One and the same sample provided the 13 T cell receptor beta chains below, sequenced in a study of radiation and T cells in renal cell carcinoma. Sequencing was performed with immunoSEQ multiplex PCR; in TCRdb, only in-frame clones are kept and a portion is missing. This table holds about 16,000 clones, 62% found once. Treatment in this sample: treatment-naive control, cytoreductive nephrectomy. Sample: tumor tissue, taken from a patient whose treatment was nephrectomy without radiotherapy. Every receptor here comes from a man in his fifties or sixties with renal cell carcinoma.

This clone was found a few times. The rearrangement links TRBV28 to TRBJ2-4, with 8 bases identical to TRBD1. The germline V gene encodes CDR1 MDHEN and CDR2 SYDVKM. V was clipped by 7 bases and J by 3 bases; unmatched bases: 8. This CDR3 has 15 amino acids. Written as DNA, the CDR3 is TGTGCCAGCAACACAGGGGGTTTTGGCAAAAACATTCAGTACTTC. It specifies CASNTGGFGKNIQYF.

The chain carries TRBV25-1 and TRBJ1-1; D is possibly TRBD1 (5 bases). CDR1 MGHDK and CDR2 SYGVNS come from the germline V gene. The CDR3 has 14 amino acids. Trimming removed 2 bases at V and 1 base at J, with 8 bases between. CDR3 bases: TGTGCCAGCAGTGAAGCTGGGGGGAACACTGAAGCTTTCTTT. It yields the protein CASSEAGGNTEAFF.

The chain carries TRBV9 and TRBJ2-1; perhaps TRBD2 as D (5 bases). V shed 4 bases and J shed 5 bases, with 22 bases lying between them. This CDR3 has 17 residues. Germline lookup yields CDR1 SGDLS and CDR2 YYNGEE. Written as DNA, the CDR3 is TGTGCCAGCAGCCCCACAGCGAGCACCCGAGGGCACAATGAGCAGTTCTTC. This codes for CASSPTASTRGHNEQFF.

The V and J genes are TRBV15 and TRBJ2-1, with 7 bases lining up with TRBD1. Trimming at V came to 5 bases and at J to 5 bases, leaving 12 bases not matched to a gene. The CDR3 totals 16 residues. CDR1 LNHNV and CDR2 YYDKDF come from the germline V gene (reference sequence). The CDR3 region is CATSPSGTDLNNEQFF. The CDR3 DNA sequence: TGTGCCACCAGCCCCTCCGGGACAGACCTTAACAATGAGCAGTTCTTC.

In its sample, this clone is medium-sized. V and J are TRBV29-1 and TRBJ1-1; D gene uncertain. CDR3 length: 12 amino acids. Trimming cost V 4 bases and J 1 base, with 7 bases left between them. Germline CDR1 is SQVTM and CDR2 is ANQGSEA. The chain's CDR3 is CSVVSENTEAFF. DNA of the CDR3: TGCAGCGTTGTCTCGGAGAACACTGAAGCTTTCTTT.

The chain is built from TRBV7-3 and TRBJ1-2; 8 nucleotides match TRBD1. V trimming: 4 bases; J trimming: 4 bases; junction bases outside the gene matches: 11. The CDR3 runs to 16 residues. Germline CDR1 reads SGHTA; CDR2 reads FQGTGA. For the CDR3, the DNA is TGTGCCAGCAGCTCTTACCCCGGGACAGGATCCTATGGCTACACCTTC. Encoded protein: CASSSYPGTGSYGYTF.

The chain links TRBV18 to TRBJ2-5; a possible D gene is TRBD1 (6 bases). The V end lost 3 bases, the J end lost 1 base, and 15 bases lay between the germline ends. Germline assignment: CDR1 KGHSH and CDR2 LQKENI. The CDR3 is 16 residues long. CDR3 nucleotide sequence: TGTGCCAGCTCACCCAATAAGGGGGTAGGCCAAGAGACCCAGTACTTC. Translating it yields CASSPNKGVGQETQYF.

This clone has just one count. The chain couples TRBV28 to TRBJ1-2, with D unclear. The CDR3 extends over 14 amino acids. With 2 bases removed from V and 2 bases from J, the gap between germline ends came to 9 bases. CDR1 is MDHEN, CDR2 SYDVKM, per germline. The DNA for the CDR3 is TGTGCCAGCAGTTTACCGGGCTCGAACTATGGCTACACCTTC. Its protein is CASSLPGSNYGYTF.

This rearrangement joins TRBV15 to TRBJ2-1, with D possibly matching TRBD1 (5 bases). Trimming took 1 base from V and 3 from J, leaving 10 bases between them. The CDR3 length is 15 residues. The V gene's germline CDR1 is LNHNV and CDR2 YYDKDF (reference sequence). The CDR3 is CATSRGGRGYNEQFF. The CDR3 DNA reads TGTGCCACCAGCAGAGGGGGAAGGGGCTACAATGAGCAGTTCTTC. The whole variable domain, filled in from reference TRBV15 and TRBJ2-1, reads DAMVIQNPRYQVTQFGKPVTLSCSQTLNHNVMYWYQQKSSQAPKLLFHYYDKDFNNEADTPDNFQSRRPNTSFCFLDIRSPGLGDTAMYLCATSRGGRGYNEQFFGPGTRLTVL.

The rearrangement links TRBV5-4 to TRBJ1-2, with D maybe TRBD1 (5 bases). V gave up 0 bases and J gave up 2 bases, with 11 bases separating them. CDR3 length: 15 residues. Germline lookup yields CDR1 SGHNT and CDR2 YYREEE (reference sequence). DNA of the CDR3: TGTGCCAGCAGCTTGGCTCGGGAGGGGAACTATGGCTACACCTTC. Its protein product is CASSLAREGNYGYTF.

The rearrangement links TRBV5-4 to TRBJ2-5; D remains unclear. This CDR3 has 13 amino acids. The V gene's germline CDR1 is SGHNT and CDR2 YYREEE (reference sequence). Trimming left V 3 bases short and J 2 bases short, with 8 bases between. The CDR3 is CASSSILQETQYF. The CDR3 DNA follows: TGTGCCAGCAGCTCCATACTTCAAGAGACCCAGTACTTC.

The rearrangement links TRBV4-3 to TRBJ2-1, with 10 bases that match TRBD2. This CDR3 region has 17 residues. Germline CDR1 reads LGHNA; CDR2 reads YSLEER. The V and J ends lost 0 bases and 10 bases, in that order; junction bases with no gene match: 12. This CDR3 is CASSQDVKAGGAGEQFF. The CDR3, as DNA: TGCGCCAGCAGCCAAGATGTGAAAGCGGGAGGGGCAGGAGAGCAGTTCTTC.

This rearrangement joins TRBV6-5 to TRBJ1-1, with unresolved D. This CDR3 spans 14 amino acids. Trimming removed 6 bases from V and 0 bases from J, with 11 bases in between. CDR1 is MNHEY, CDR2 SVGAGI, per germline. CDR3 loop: CASSLTAMNTEAFF. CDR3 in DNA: TGTGCCAGCAGCCTGACTGCTATGAACACTGAAGCTTTCTTT.